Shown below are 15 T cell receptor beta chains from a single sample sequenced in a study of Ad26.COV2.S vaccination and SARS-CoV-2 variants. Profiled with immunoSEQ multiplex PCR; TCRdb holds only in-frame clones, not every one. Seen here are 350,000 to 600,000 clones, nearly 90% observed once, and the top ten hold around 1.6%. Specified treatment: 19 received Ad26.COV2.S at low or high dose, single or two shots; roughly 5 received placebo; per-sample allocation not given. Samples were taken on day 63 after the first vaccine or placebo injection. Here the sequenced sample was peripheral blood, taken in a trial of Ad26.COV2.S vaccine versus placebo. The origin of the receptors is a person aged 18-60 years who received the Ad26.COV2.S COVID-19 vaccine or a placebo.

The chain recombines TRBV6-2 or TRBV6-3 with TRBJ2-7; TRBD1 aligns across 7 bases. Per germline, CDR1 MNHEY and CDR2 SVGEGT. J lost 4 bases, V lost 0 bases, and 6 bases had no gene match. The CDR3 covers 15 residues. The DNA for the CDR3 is TGTGCCAGCAGTTACTCATCAGGGGGAATATACGAGCAGTACTTC. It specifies CASSYSSGGIYEQYF.

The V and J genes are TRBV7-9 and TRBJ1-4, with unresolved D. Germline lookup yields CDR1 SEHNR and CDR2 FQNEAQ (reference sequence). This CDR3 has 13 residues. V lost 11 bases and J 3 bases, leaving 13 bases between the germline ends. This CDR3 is CASSRPSNEKLFF. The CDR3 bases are TGTGCCTCCTCCCGGCCCTCTAATGAAAAACTGTTTTTT.

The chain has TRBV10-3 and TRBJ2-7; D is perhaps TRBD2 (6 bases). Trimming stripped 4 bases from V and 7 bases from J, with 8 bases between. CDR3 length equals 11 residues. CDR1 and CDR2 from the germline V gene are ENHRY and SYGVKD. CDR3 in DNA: TGTGCCATCAGTGGAGGGAGGGAGCAGTACTTC. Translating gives CAISGGREQYF.

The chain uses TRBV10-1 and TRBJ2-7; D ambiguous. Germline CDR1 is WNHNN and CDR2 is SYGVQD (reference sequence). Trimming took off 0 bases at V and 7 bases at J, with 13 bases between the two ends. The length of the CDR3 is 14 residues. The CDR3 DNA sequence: TGCGCCAGCAGTGAGTCAAGTCTACGGTTAGAGCAGTACTTC. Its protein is CASSESSLRLEQYF.

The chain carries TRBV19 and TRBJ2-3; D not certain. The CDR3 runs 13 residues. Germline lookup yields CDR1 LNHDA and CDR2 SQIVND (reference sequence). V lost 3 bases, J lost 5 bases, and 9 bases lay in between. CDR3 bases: TGTGCCAGTAGTATGGTGGGGTTAGATACGCAGTATTTT. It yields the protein CASSMVGLDTQYF.

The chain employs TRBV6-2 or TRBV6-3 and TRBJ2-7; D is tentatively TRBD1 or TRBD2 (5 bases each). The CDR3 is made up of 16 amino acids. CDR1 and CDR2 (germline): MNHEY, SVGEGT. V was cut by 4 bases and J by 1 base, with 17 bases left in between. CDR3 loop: CASSSTGFQGSYEQYF. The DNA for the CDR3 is TGTGCCAGCAGTTCCACGGGATTCCAGGGATCCTACGAGCAGTACTTC.

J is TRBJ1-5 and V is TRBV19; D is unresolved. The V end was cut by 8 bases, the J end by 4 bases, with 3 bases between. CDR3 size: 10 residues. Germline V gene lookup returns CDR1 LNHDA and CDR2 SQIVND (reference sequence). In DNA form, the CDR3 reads TGTGCCAGTGGAAATCAGCCCCAGCATTTT. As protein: CASGNQPQHF.

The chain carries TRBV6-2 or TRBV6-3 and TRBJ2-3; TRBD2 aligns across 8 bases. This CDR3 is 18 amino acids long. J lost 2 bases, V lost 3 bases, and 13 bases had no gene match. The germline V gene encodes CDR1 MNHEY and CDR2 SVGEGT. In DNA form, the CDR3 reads TGTGCCAGCAGTTATCAAGCGGGGGTCACGAAAGACACAGATACGCAGTATTTT. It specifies CASSYQAGVTKDTDTQYF.

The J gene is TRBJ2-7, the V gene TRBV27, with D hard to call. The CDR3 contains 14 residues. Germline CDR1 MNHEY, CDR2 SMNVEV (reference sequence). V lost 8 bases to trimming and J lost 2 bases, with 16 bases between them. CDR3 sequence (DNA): TGTGCCAGCCGGACCCGGAAAGGACCCTACGAGCAGTACTTC. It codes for CASRTRKGPYEQYF.

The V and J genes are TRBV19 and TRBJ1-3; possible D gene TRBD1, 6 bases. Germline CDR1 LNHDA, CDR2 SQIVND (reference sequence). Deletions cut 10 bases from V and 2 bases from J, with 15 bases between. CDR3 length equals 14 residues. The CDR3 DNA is TGTGCCACCCTCGGGGGGGGCGCTGGAAACACCATATATTTT. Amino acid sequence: CATLGGGAGNTIYF.

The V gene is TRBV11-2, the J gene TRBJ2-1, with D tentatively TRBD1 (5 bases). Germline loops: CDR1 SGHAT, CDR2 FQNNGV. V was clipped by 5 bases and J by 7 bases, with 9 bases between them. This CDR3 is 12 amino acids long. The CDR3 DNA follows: TGTGCCAGCAGCCTCGGACAAAATGAGCAGTTCTTC. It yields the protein CASSLGQNEQFF.

CDR3 protein: CASSVTGPYNEQFF. CDR3 nucleotide sequence: TGTGCCAGCAGCGTGACAGGGCCCTACAATGAGCAGTTCTTC. This chain connects TRBV27 to TRBJ2-1; 7 nucleotides align to TRBD1. With 6 bases clipped from V and 2 bases from J, the junction kept 4 bases outside the gene matches. The CDR3 has 14 residues. Germline assignment: CDR1 MNHEY and CDR2 SMNVEV (reference sequence).

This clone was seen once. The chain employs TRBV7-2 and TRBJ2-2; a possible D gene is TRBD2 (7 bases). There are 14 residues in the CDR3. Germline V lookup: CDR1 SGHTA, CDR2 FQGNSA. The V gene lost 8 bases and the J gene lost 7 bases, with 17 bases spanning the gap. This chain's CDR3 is CASRRWGGDGELFF. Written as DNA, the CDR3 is TGTGCCAGCCGTCGATGGGGGGGCGACGGGGAGCTGTTTTTT.

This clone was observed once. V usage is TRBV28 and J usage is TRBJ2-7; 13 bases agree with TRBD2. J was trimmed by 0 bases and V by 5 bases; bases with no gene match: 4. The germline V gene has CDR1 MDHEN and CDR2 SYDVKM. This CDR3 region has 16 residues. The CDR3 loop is CASSKLAGGDSYEQYF. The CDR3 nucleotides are TGTGCCAGCAGTAAACTAGCGGGAGGGGACTCCTACGAGCAGTACTTC.

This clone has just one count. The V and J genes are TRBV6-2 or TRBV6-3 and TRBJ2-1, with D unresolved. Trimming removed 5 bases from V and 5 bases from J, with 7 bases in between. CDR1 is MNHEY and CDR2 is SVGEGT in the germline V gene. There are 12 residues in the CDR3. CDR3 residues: CASSPSNNEQFF. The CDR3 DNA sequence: TGTGCCAGCAGTCCCAGCAACAATGAGCAGTTCTTC.